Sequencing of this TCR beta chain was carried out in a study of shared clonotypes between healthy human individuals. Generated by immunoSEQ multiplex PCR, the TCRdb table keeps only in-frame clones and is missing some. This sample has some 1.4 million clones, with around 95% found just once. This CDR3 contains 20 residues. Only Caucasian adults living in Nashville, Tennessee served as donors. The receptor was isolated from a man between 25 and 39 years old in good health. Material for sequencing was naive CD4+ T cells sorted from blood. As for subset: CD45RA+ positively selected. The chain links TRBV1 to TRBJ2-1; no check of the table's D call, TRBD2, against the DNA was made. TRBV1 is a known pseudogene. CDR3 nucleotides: TGCACCAGCAGCCAAGATCGGGGTAGCGGGACCCCCGACTCCTACAATGAGCAGTTCTTC. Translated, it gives CTSSQDRGSGTPDSYNEQFF.